One sample yielded the 6 T cell receptor beta chains listed below, sequenced in a study of blood T cell repertoires in COVID-19 (dated by TCRdb to 2019 to 2021). The library was made by the immunoSEQ multiplex PCR assay. The source is immuneACCESS, and TCRdb retained only in-frame sequences with V and J called. Part of the clones is not carried over; for the studies checked, unresolved V genes explain less than half of this, and the remainder is unexplained. This sample is represented by 15,000 to 25,000 clones; 70% to 90% of them were singletons. The ten largest account for less than 40% of the sample. Sequenced: peripheral blood. The source of these receptors is a human donor with active COVID-19. The donor label of this sample is uncertain.

The gene calls are TRBV3-1 (or the pseudogene TRBV3-2) and TRBJ2-2; the match to TRBD2 covers 9 bases. The J segment lost 4 bases and the V segment lost 6 bases, leaving 6 bases of the junction unmatched. There are 15 residues in the CDR3. The germline V gene has CDR1 LGHDT and CDR2 YNNKEL (reference sequence). Here the CDR3 reads CASSPAGGATGELFF. CDR3 nucleotides: TGTGCCAGCAGTCCAGCGGGGGGCGCCACCGGGGAGCTGTTTTTT.

J is TRBJ2-7 and V is TRBV27, with TRBD2 matching 11 bases. V shed 9 bases and J 7 bases; nucleotides not matched to a gene: 17. CDR3 length equals 16 residues. Germline CDR1 and CDR2: MNHEY and SMNVEV (reference sequence). The CDR3 sequence is CASRNLGLAGPWEQYF. CDR3 sequence (DNA): TGTGCCAGTAGAAATCTTGGACTAGCGGGTCCTTGGGAGCAGTACTTC.

The chain uses TRBV5-4 and TRBJ1-3; D is undetermined. With 0 bases removed from V and 3 bases from J, the gap between germline ends came to 10 bases. Germline CDR1 reads SGHNT; CDR2 reads YYREEE (reference sequence). The CDR3 is 15 amino acids. CDR3 in amino acids: CASSLDLAGGNTIYF. CDR3 in DNA: TGTGCCAGCAGCTTGGACCTCGCCGGTGGAAACACCATATATTTT.

The chain employs TRBV4-3 and TRBJ1-5; D may be TRBD1 (5 bases). Germline V gives CDR1 LGHNA, CDR2 YSLEER. This CDR3 region has 15 residues. The germline V and J ends were trimmed by 4 bases and 6 bases, with 16 bases remaining between them. CDR3 residues: CASSPSSGGFQPQHF. For the CDR3, the DNA is TGCGCCAGCAGCCCATCTAGCGGGGGTTTTCAGCCCCAGCATTTT.

The CDR3 DNA reads TGTGCCACCAGTATTAGCGGGAGTATCAATGAGCAGTTCTTC. As protein: CATSISGSINEQFF. The rearrangement links TRBV24-1 to TRBJ2-1; TRBD2 aligns across 9 bases. J gave up 6 bases and V 6 bases, and 5 bases lay outside the gene matches. Germline CDR1 KGHDR, CDR2 SFDVKD. CDR3 length: 14 amino acids.

The genes are TRBV19 and TRBJ1-5, with D tentatively TRBD1 (5 bases). Germline-derived CDR1 and CDR2 are LNHDA and SQIVND (reference sequence). This CDR3 comprises 16 residues. V shed 4 bases and J shed 0 bases, with 13 bases lying between them. This CDR3 is CASSSPGTPSNQPQHF. The CDR3 nucleotides are TGTGCCAGTAGTAGCCCCGGGACTCCTAGCAATCAGCCCCAGCATTTT.